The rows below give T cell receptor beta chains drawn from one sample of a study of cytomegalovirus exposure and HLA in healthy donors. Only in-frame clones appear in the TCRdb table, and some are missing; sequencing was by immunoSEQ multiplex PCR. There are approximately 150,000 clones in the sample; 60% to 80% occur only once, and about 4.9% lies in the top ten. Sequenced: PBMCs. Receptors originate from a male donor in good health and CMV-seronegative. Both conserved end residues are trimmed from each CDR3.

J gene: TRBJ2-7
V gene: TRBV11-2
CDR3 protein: ASSFGTGSYEQY

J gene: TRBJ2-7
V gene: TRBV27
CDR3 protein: ASPLMGTGGYEQY

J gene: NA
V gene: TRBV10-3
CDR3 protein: AIGRREGDEQY

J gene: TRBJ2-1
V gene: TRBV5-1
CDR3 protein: ASSLAISKNEQF

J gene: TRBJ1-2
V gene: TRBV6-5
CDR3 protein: ASSETGYYGYT

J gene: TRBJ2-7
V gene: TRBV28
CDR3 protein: ASSSGGVPYEQY

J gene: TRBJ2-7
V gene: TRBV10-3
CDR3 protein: AISEAPRDSYEQY

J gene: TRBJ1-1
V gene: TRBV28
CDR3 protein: ASNLQGVEAF

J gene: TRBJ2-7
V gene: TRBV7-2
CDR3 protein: ASSLLGLYEQY

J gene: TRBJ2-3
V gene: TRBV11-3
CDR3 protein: ASSPGGTGDTQY

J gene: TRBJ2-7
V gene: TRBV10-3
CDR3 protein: AMGQGYEQY

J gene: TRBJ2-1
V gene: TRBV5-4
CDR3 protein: ASSFTSGGLNEQF

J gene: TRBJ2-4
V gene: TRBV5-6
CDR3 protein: ASSTDRVAKNIQY

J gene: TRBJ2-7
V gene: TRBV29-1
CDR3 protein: SVVTRQTYEQY

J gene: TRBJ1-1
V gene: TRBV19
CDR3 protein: ASSIPGGNTEAF

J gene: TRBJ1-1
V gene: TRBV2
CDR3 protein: ASSVRTGNTEAF

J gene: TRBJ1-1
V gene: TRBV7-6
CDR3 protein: ASSPQDMNTEAF

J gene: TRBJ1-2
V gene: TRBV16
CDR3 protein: ASSQWAVYGYT